Listed here are 26 T cell receptor beta chains from one sample, sequenced in a study of cytomegalovirus exposure and HLA in healthy donors. This PCR relied on a set of 60 Vbeta primers and 13 Jbeta primers. Sequenced by immunoSEQ multiplex PCR; TCRdb stores in-frame clones only, minus some. The data contain roughly 97,000 clones, about three quarters of them singletons. The sample consisted of PBMCs. These TCRs come from a man aged 35 to 55 in good health and CMV-seronegative.

This sequence joins TRBV19 and TRBJ2-7, with D tentatively TRBD2 (6 bases). The V and J ends lost 5 bases and 5 bases respectively, with 13 bases between them. Germline CDR1 and CDR2: LNHDA and SQIVND (reference sequence). The CDR3 covers 13 residues. The CDR3 is CASSFGGVDEQYF. The CDR3 DNA sequence: TGTGCCAGTAGTTTCGGGGGAGTCGACGAGCAGTACTTC.

Here the CDR3 reads CASSWGVAGITGELFF. The DNA of the CDR3 is TGCGCCAGCAGCTGGGGGGTAGCGGGGATCACCGGGGAGCTGTTTTTT. This chain joins TRBV5-1 and TRBJ2-2; 8 bases are a match to TRBD2. The germline CDR1 and CDR2 sequences are SGHRS and YFSETQ. The V segment lost 3 bases and the J segment 4 bases; nucleotides outside the gene matches: 8. The CDR3 is 16 amino acids.

This sequence joins TRBV7-6 and TRBJ2-1, with 14 bases aligning to TRBD2. With V trimmed by 1 base and J by 0 bases, 5 bases remained unmatched. Germline CDR1 SGHVS, CDR2 FNYEAQ. The CDR3 has 19 residues. The CDR3 DNA is TGTGCCAGCAGCTTAGGGACTAGCGGGGGGACGAACTCCTACAATGAGCAGTTCTTC. Protein: CASSLGTSGGTNSYNEQFF.

This chain uses TRBV7-2 with TRBJ2-3; the match to TRBD1 covers 8 bases. The germline gives CDR1 SGHTA, CDR2 FQGNSA. The V gene end was trimmed by 5 bases and the J gene end by 1 base; junction bases not matched to a gene: 2. The CDR3 consists of 14 residues. The CDR3: CASSRQGRTDTQYF. The CDR3 bases are TGTGCCAGCAGCAGACAGGGGCGCACAGATACGCAGTATTTT.

The chain couples TRBV11-2 to TRBJ1-5; D is uncertain. The CDR3 runs 13 residues. V lost 0 bases and J 4 bases, leaving 4 bases between the germline ends. CDR1 and CDR2 from the germline V gene are SGHAT and FQNNGV. The CDR3 nucleotides are TGTGCCAGCAGCTTAGACCTTAATCAGCCCCAGCATTTT. Encoded protein: CASSLDLNQPQHF.

This clone has only a few counts. V usage is TRBV19 and J usage is TRBJ1-2; D ambiguous. Germline loops: CDR1 LNHDA, CDR2 SQIVND (reference sequence). The CDR3 sequence is 15 residues long. Trimming left V 3 bases short and J 0 bases short, with 11 bases between. DNA for the CDR3: TGTGCCAGTAGTATTCGGAGCAGATCTAACTATGGCTACACCTTC. Translation: CASSIRSRSNYGYTF. Filled out from reference TRBV19 and TRBJ1-2, the complete variable domain reads DGGITQSPKYLFRKEGQNVTLSCEQNLNHDAMYWYRQDPGQGLRLIYYSQIVNDFQKGDIAEGYSVSREKKESFPLTVTSAQKNPTAFYLCASSIRSRSNYGYTFGSGTRLTVV.

This clone was picked up a small number of times. The chain carries TRBV15 and TRBJ2-3, with D perhaps TRBD2 (6 bases). Germline V CDR1 and CDR2: LNHNV, YYDKDF (reference sequence). There are 17 residues in the CDR3. The V and J ends lost 0 bases and 9 bases respectively, with 22 bases between them. The CDR3 nucleotides are TGTGCCACCAGCAGAGACACCGTGGGGGGAAAAGTTTACACGCAGTATTTT. It encodes CATSRDTVGGKVYTQYF.

The genes are TRBV9 and TRBJ2-7; tentatively, D is TRBD2 (5 bases). The V and J ends lost 0 bases and 2 bases respectively, with 21 bases between them. CDR3 length: 18 residues. In germline, CDR1 is SGDLS, CDR2 YYNGEE. In nucleotides, the CDR3 is TGTGCCAGCAGCGTAGCTGAAGGCGGCCCGGGGTGGACCTACGAGCAGTACTTC. Its translation: CASSVAEGGPGWTYEQYF. The full variable domain, completed using reference TRBV9 and TRBJ2-7, is DSGVTQTPKHLITATGQRVTLRCSPRSGDLSVYWYQQSLDQGLQFLIQYYNGEERAKGNILERFSAQQFPDLHSELNLSSLELGDSALYFCASSVAEGGPGWTYEQYFGPGTRLTVT.

The chain carries TRBV29-1 and TRBJ1-4; 11 positions match TRBD1. Germline CDR1 SQVTM, CDR2 ANQGSEA. The CDR3 loop spans 16 amino acids. The J segment lost 10 bases and the V segment lost 4 bases, leaving 14 bases of the junction unmatched. The CDR3 loop reads CSVVLGGQGEFGKLFF. The CDR3 DNA follows: TGCAGCGTTGTACTGGGGGGACAGGGGGAATTCGGAAAACTGTTTTTT.

The chain joins TRBV7-9 to TRBJ1-2; 7 bases agree with TRBD1. CDR1 is SEHNR, CDR2 FQNEAQ, per germline (reference sequence). V was clipped by 4 bases and J by 5 bases; unmatched bases: 1. The CDR3 has 12 residues. CDR3 amino acids: CASSWDSYGYTF. The CDR3, as DNA: TGTGCCAGCAGCTGGGACAGTTATGGCTACACCTTC.

A few counts support this clone. This chain connects TRBV5-1 to TRBJ2-5; TRBD2 matches 13 bases. The V gene's germline CDR1 is SGHRS and CDR2 YFSETQ. CDR3 length equals 20 residues. J gave up 0 bases and V 4 bases, and 15 bases lay outside the gene matches. CDR3 DNA sequence: TGCGCCAGCAGCCACGGAATGGGACTAGCGGGGAGAGAGTACCAAGAGACCCAGTACTTC. This encodes CASSHGMGLAGREYQETQYF. The full variable domain, completed using reference TRBV5-1 and TRBJ2-5, is KAGVTQTPRYLIKTRGQQVTLSCSPISGHRSVSWYQQTPGQGLQFLFEYFSETQRNKGNFPGRFSGRQFSNSRSEMNVSTLELGDSALYLCASSHGMGLAGREYQETQYFGPGTRLLVL.

The chain is built from TRBV6-1 and TRBJ1-6; D call uncertain. The CDR3 runs 15 residues. The V gene lost 7 bases and the J gene lost 10 bases, with 20 bases spanning the gap. Germline loops: CDR1 MNHNS, CDR2 SASEGT. CDR3 amino acids: CASTESYAGVSPLHF. The CDR3 DNA is TGTGCCAGCACCGAAAGCTACGCCGGTGTCTCACCCCTCCACTTT.

This clone was found a few times. The junction differs from germline at one of its ends, possibly a read error. The J gene is TRBJ2-3, the V gene TRBV5-4; possibly TRBD1 for D (5 bases). The V gene's germline CDR1 is SGHNT and CDR2 YYREEE (reference sequence). The CDR3 consists of 16 residues. This CDR3 is CAISLAGQGSTDTQYF. The CDR3 DNA reads as TGTGCCATCAGCTTGGCCGGACAAGGGTCCACAGATACGCAGTATTTT.

J is TRBJ2-1 and V is TRBV16, with 9 bases identical to TRBD1. The CDR3 spans 14 residues. After removal of 3 bases from V and 10 bases from J, the junction contained 7 bases not matched to a gene. CDR1 is KGHSY and CDR2 is FQNENV in the germline V gene. DNA for the CDR3: TGTGCCAGCAGCCAGTGGACAGGGGAGGGGGAGCAGTTCTTC. Protein: CASSQWTGEGEQFF.

The genes are TRBV2 and TRBJ2-1, with 10 bases matching TRBD2. V gave up 6 bases and J gave up 4 bases; unmatched junction bases: 9. CDR3 length: 16 residues. CDR1 and CDR2 from the germline V gene are SNHLY and FYNNEI. This CDR3 reads CASSGSRTSGYNEQFF. DNA of the CDR3: TGTGCCAGCAGCGGCTCCAGGACTAGCGGTTACAATGAGCAGTTCTTC.

This clone was recorded many times. The V call is TRBV7-9, the J call TRBJ1-1, with TRBD1 as a possible D gene (5 bases). CDR1 and CDR2 from the germline V gene are SEHNR and FQNEAQ (reference sequence). CDR3 size: 12 residues. Trimming pared 1 base from V and 8 bases from J, leaving 8 bases between. In DNA form, the CDR3 reads TGTGCCAGCAGCTTAGTGGAGGGGGAAGCTTTCTTT. Translation: CASSLVEGEAFF.

The chain has TRBV5-4 and TRBJ1-1; D might be TRBD1 (5 bases). Per germline, CDR1 SGHNT and CDR2 YYREEE (reference sequence). This CDR3 contains 15 residues. V gave up 0 bases and J gave up 4 bases, with 13 bases separating them. The CDR3 spells CASSLAIAGLTEAFF. In nucleotides, the CDR3 is TGTGCCAGCAGCTTGGCTATTGCGGGACTCACTGAAGCTTTCTTT.

The rearrangement uses TRBV15 and TRBJ1-2; a weak D match, TRBD1 (6 bases). The germline gives CDR1 LNHNV, CDR2 YYDKDF (reference sequence). V shed 0 bases and J shed 8 bases, with 13 bases lying between them. The CDR3 length is 14 residues. The CDR3 region is CATSRDRGTGGYTF. In DNA, the CDR3 is TGTGCCACCAGCAGAGACCGGGGAACAGGGGGCTACACCTTC.

The chain carries TRBV29-1 and TRBJ1-1; 7 nucleotides match TRBD1. The length of the CDR3 is 14 residues. The V segment lost 0 bases and the J segment 5 bases; nucleotides outside the gene matches: 6. Per germline, CDR1 SQVTM and CDR2 ANQGSEA. In DNA form, the CDR3 reads TGCAGCGTTGAAGATAGGGGGCAGAGGACTGAAGCTTTCTTT. Residues: CSVEDRGQRTEAFF.

The chain employs TRBV28 and TRBJ1-5; D ambiguous. The V gene lost 2 bases and the J gene lost 4 bases, with 12 bases spanning the gap. This CDR3 comprises 15 residues. CDR1 and CDR2 from the germline V gene are MDHEN and SYDVKM. The CDR3 protein is CASSLMAGRNQPQHF. The DNA for the CDR3 is TGTGCCAGCAGTTTAATGGCAGGCAGGAATCAGCCCCAGCATTTT. Using reference TRBV28 and TRBJ1-5 for the parts outside the CDR3, the full variable domain is DVKVTQSSRYLVKRTGEKVFLECVQDMDHENMFWYRQDPGLGLRLIYFSYDVKMKEKGDIPEGYSVSREKKERFSLILESASTNQTSMYLCASSLMAGRNQPQHFGDGTRLSIL.

The chain recombines TRBV6-1 with TRBJ2-7; TRBD2 aligns across 8 bases. The CDR3 loop spans 14 amino acids. V lost 8 bases, J lost 7 bases, and 13 bases stayed unmatched. Germline V lookup: CDR1 MNHNS, CDR2 SASEGT. This CDR3 is CASPGVAGPGEQYF. The CDR3 nucleotides are TGTGCCAGCCCTGGAGTAGCGGGGCCGGGGGAGCAGTACTTC.

The chain has TRBV29-1 and TRBJ2-4; D unclear. Germline V lookup: CDR1 SQVTM, CDR2 ANQGSEA. CDR3 size: 14 residues. The germline V and J ends were trimmed by 4 bases and 0 bases, with 10 bases remaining between them. CDR3 loop: CSVAARLAKNIQYF. In nucleotides, the CDR3 is TGCAGCGTTGCCGCCAGGCTAGCCAAAAACATTCAGTACTTC.

This clone has a handful of counts. Other nucleotide sequences from this sample produce the same CDR3. The chain links TRBV10-3 to TRBJ1-2, with 8 bases fitting TRBD1. The CDR3 spans 13 residues. V lost 3 bases and J lost 4; bases outside the gene matches: 1. Germline V gene lookup returns CDR1 ENHRY and CDR2 SYGVKD. CDR3 protein: CAISEDRGYGYTF. The CDR3 region has the DNA TGTGCCATCAGTGAAGACAGGGGCTATGGCTACACCTTC.

The chain carries TRBV27 and TRBJ2-1; D may be TRBD1 (5 bases). The V end lost 8 bases, the J end lost 2 bases, and 10 bases lay between the germline ends. The CDR3 has 13 residues. Germline values: CDR1 MNHEY, CDR2 SMNVEV (reference sequence). The CDR3 DNA follows: TGTGCCAGCCGCAGGGAAACCTACAATGAGCAGTTCTTC. Translation gives CASRRETYNEQFF.

The CDR3 DNA follows: TGTGCCAGCAGCTCAACGATTTATGCCTACTACGAGCAGTACTTC. Translation gives CASSSTIYAYYEQYF. This chain joins TRBV7-9 and TRBJ2-7; no clear D. Germline values: CDR1 SEHNR, CDR2 FQNEAQ (reference sequence). Trimming shortened V by 4 bases and J by 3 bases, and 16 bases separated the two germline ends. This CDR3 contains 15 residues.

The table lists this clone with a few counts. This chain uses TRBV6-4 with TRBJ2-7, with 8 nucleotides matching TRBD1. Looked up from germline, CDR1 is MRHNA and CDR2 is SNTAGT. Trimming removed 6 bases from V and 6 bases from J; junction bases left unmatched: 10. The CDR3 covers 14 residues. The CDR3 protein is CASRAPDRALEQYF. The CDR3 DNA reads TGTGCCAGCAGGGCCCCGGACAGGGCTCTCGAGCAGTACTTC.